These T cell receptor beta chains were read from a single sample in a study of cytomegalovirus exposure and HLA in healthy donors. The repertoire was sequenced with immunoSEQ multiplex PCR; TCRdb's copy has only in-frame clones and lacks some. The table records around 190,000 clones, around 80% of them present only once. Material for sequencing was PBMCs. The receptors come from a woman in her 30s in good health and CMV-seronegative. Each CDR3 is given with its conserved first and last residue. Fields, in order: CDR3 length, D gene, J gene, clone size, V gene, CDR3 protein, CDR3 DNA. The D gene is left open where the match is weak. The size field is filled for only some rows; it gives once, few, many or a size class.

15 | TRBD2 | TRBJ2-5 | NA | TRBV29-1 | CSVATSGRGVETQYF | TGCAGCGTTGCGACTAGCGGGAGAGGGGTAGAGACCCAGTACTTC
16 | NA | TRBJ1-1 | NA | TRBV7-9 | CASSLGAGAGGTEAFF | TGTGCCAGCAGCTTAGGGGCGGGCGCCGGAGGGACTGAAGCTTTCTTT
15 | TRBD1 | TRBJ1-3 | few | TRBV27 | CASSFRTGPGNTIYF | TGTGCCAGCAGTTTCCGGACAGGTCCTGGAAACACCATATATTTT
13 | TRBD1 | TRBJ1-1 | NA | TRBV18 | CASSPTGFTEAFF | TGTGCCAGCTCACCGACAGGGTTCACTGAAGCTTTCTTT
13 | NA | TRBJ1-2 | NA | TRBV6-1 | CASSAASLYGYTF | TGTGCCAGCAGCGCCGCGAGTCTCTATGGCTACACCTTC
15 | NA | TRBJ2-7 | NA | TRBV6-5 | CASSYFPGGTYEQYF | TGTGCCAGCAGTTACTTCCCCGGGGGAACCTACGAGCAGTACTTC
15 | TRBD1 | TRBJ1-5 | NA | TRBV6-5 | CASRGTAHSNQPQHF | TGTGCCAGCAGAGGGACAGCTCATAGCAATCAGCCCCAGCATTTT
13 | NA | TRBJ2-2 | NA | TRBV10-3 | CAISGTKGGELFF | TGTGCCATCAGTGGGACAAAGGGGGGGGAGCTGTTTTTT
20 | TRBD2 | TRBJ2-5 | NA | TRBV19 | CASSISPRVAGGPSEETQYF | TGTGCCAGTAGTATTTCCCCCCGGGTAGCGGGAGGGCCTAGTGAAGAGACCCAGTACTTC
13 | NA | TRBJ2-7 | few | TRBV6-1 | CASSPQNGYEQYF | TGTGCCAGCAGTCCACAGAATGGGTACGAGCAGTACTTC
17 | NA | TRBJ2-2 | NA | TRBV30 | CAWSVGGRGVNTGELFF | TGTGCCTGGAGTGTAGGTGGCAGGGGGGTGAACACCGGGGAGCTGTTTTTT
18 | TRBD1 | TRBJ1-5 | few | TRBV7-9 | CASSSGTGGTYSNQPQHF | TGTGCCAGCAGCTCCGGGACAGGGGGGACTTATAGCAATCAGCCCCAGCATTTT
15 | NA | TRBJ1-1 | few | TRBV11-2 | CASSAVQGLNTEAFF | TGTGCCAGCAGCGCAGTACAGGGATTGAACACTGAAGCTTTCTTT
17 | TRBD1 | TRBJ2-7 | NA | TRBV19 | CASSIAPGGQGGSEQYF | TGTGCCAGTAGTATAGCCCCCGGGGGACAGGGTGGAAGCGAGCAGTACTTC
16 | TRBD2 | TRBJ2-4 | NA | TRBV5-1 | CASSPSPGTSGGGQYF | TGCGCCAGCAGCCCCAGCCCCGGGACTAGCGGGGGGGGCCAGTACTTC
13 | TRBD1 | TRBJ1-2 | few | TRBV28 | CASNQQGAYGYTF | TGTGCCAGCAACCAACAGGGGGCCTATGGCTACACCTTC
15 | TRBD1 | TRBJ2-7 | NA | TRBV7-6 | CASSPRQGPLHEQYF | TGTGCCAGCAGCCCCCGACAGGGACCCCTCCACGAGCAGTACTTC
12 | NA | TRBJ1-6 | NA | TRBV19 | CASSIYDSPLHF | TGTGCCAGTAGTATCTATGATTCACCCCTCCACTTT
13 | NA | TRBJ2-2 | NA | TRBV25-1 | CASMAVDTGELFF | TGTGCCAGCATGGCGGTAGACACCGGGGAGCTGTTTTTT
15 | TRBD1 | TRBJ1-6 | NA | TRBV6-1 | CASSTDRGVNSPLHF | TGTGCCAGCAGCACCGACAGGGGTGTGAATTCACCCCTCCACTTT
13 | NA | TRBJ2-7 | NA | TRBV7-9 | CASSPTVSYEQYF | TGTGCCAGCAGCCCTACGGTCTCCTACGAGCAGTACTTC
15 | TRBD1 | TRBJ1-5 | NA | TRBV18 | CASSPRQGQGQPQHF | TGTGCCAGCTCACCACGACAGGGTCAGGGTCAGCCCCAGCATTTT
14 | TRBD1 | TRBJ2-2 | NA | TRBV5-4 | CASSANRGTGELFF | TGTGCCAGCAGCGCGAACAGGGGAACCGGGGAGCTGTTTTTT
15 | TRBD1 | TRBJ1-2 | NA | TRBV5-1 | CASSLTPGTGNGYTF | TGCGCCAGCAGCCTAACCCCCGGGACAGGGAATGGCTACACCTTC
16 | TRBD1 | TRBJ1-1 | NA | TRBV5-1 | CASSSGLQGAGTEAFF | TGCGCCAGCAGTTCTGGCCTTCAGGGGGCAGGCACTGAAGCTTTCTTT
12 | NA | TRBJ1-2 | NA | TRBV4-1 | CASSQDRYGYTF | TGCGCCAGCAGCCAAGACAGGTATGGCTACACCTTC
15 | TRBD1 | TRBJ2-1 | NA | TRBV5-1 | CASSYGQGAGNEQFF | TGCGCCAGCAGCTATGGACAGGGGGCTGGAAATGAGCAGTTCTTC
17 | TRBD1 | TRBJ2-3 | few | TRBV5-5 | CASSSRGQGGGTDTQYF | TGTGCCAGCAGCTCTAGAGGACAGGGAGGAGGCACAGATACGCAGTATTTT
14 | TRBD1 | TRBJ2-7 | NA | TRBV6-5 | CASRHGQGIYEQYF | TGTGCCAGCAGGCACGGACAGGGGATCTACGAGCAGTACTTC
16 | TRBD2 | TRBJ2-3 | NA | TRBV5-1 | CASSFAGELRTDTQYF | TGCGCCAGCAGCTTTGCGGGAGAGCTGAGGACAGATACGCAGTATTTT
14 | TRBD1 | TRBJ2-7 | NA | TRBV2 | CASVQPGQYYEQYF | TGTGCCAGCGTGCAACCGGGACAGTACTACGAGCAGTACTTC
13 | TRBD1 | TRBJ1-5 | few | TRBV29-1 | CSVATGGHQPQHF | TGCAGCGTCGCGACAGGGGGGCATCAGCCCCAGCATTTT
15 | NA | TRBJ2-7 | NA | TRBV7-9 | CASSPNPVLGDEQYF | TGTGCCAGCAGCCCTAATCCGGTCCTGGGCGACGAGCAGTACTTC